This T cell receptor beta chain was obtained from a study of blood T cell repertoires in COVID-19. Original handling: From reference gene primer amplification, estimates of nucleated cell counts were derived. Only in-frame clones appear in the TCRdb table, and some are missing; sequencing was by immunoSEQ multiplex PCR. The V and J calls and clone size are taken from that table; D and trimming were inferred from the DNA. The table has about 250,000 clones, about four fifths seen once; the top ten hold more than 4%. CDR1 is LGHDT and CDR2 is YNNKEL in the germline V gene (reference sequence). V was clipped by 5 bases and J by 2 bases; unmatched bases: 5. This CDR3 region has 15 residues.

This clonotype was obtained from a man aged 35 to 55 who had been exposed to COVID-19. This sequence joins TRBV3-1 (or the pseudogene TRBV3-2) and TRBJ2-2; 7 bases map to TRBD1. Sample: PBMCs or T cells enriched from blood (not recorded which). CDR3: CASSAWDRNTGELFF. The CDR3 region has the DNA TGTGCCAGCAGCGCATGGGACAGAAACACCGGGGAGCTGTTTTTT.